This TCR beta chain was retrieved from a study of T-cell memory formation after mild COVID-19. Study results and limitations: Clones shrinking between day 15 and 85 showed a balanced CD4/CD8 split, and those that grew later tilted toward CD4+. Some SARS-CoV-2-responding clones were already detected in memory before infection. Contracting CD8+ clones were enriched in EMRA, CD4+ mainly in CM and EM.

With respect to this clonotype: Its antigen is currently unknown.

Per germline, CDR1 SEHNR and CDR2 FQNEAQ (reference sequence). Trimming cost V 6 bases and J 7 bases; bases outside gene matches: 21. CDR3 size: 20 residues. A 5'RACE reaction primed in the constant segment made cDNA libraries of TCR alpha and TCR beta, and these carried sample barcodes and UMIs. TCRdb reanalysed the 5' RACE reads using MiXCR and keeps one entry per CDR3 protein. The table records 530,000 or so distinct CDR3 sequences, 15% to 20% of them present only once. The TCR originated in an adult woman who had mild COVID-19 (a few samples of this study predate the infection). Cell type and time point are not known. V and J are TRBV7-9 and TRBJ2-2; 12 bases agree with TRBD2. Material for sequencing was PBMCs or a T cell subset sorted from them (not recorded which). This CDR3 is CASRRTELAGGRRLGGELFF. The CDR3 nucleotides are TGTGCCAGCAGGAGGACGGAACTAGCGGGGGGTCGGCGGCTCGGCGGGGAGCTGTTTTTT.